This T cell receptor beta chain was sequenced for a study of beta chain features in type 1 diabetes. In the case of this clone: This same CDR3 is encoded by further DNA sequences in the sample.

Expressed TCRB transcripts were sequenced because the isolated RNA had all been reverse transcribed beforehand. Sequenced by immunoSEQ multiplex PCR; TCRdb stores in-frame clones only, minus some. The sample holds fewer than 250,000 clones, more than 65% seen once. Trimming left V 1 base short and J 0 bases short, with 4 bases between. CDR1 is GTSNPN and CDR2 is SVGIG in the germline V gene (reference sequence). The length of the CDR3 is 13 residues. Sequencing used naive CD4+ T cells from blood. The chain joins TRBV30 to TRBJ2-1; D gene uncertain. The source of this sequence is a young man in good health. This CDR3 reads CAWSGGSYNEQFF. CDR3 in DNA: TGTGCCTGGAGTGGGGGCTCCTACAATGAGCAGTTCTTC. Supplemented by reference TRBV30 and TRBJ2-1, the full variable domain reads SQTIHQWPATLVQPVGSPLSLECTVEGTSNPNLYWYRQAAGRGLQLLFYSVGIGQISSEVPQNLSASRPQDRQFILSSKKLLLSDSGFYLCAWSGGSYNEQFFGPGTRLTVL.